This TCR beta chain was retrieved from a study of T cells after yellow fever vaccination. Study-level results: CD4 and CD8 compartments shared a small share of clonotypes.

TCRdb reprocessed the 5' RACE reads via MiXCR and lists one record per CDR3 protein. The table shows around 350,000 distinct CDR3 sequences, with around 6.5% occurring only once. This clonotype was picked up many times. The target antigen is unknown. This sample comprised PBMCs, obtained 5 days after the yellow fever booster vaccination. The TCR originated in a man younger than 40 who received the YFV17D yellow fever vaccine.

The CDR3: CATEAGTSGLETQYF. The DNA of the CDR3 is TGTGCCACGGAGGCCGGGACTAGCGGGCTGGAGACCCAGTACTTC. The rearrangement uses TRBV10-3 and TRBJ2-5, with 12 bases matching TRBD2. The CDR3 sequence is 15 residues long. CDR1 is ENHRY, CDR2 SYGVKD, per germline. J was trimmed by 5 bases and V by 10 bases; bases with no gene match: 11.